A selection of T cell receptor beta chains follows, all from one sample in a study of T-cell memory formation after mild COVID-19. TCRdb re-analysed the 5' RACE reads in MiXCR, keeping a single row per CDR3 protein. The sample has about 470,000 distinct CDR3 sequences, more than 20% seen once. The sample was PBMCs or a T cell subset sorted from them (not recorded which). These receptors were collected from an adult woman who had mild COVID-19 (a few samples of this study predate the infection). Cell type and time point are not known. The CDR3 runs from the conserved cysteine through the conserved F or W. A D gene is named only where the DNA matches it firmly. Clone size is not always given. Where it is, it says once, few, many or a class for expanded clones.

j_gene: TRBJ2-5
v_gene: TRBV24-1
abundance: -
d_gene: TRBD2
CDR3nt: TGTGCCACCAGCGTTGGGGCGGGAGGGCCGGAGACCCAGTACTTC
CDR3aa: CATSVGAGGPETQYF

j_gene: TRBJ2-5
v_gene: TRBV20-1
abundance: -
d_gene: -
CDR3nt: TGCAGTGCTAGAGAGGAGGGAGAGACCCAGTACTTC
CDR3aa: CSAREEGETQYF

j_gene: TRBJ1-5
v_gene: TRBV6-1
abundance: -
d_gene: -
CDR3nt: TGTGCCAGCAGCCCAGGGGCGGCTAGCAATCAGCCCCAGCATTTT
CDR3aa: CASSPGAASNQPQHF

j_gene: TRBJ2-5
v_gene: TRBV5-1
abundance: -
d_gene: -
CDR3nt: TGCGCCAGCAGGGAGGGGACCCAAGAGACCCAGTACTTC
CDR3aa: CASREGTQETQYF

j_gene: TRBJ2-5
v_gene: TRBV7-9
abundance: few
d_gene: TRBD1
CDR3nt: TGTGCCAGCAGCATGTCGACAGGGGGCATAATTGCGGAGACCCAGTACTTC
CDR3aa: CASSMSTGGIIAETQYF

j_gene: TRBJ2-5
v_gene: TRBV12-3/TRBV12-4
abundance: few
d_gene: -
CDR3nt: TGTGCCAGCAGTTGGTCGCAGGGGAGAATGGAGACCCAGTACTTC
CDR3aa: CASSWSQGRMETQYF

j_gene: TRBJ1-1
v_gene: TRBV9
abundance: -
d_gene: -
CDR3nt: TGTGCCAGCAGCGTAGAGCCAGCGGACACTGAAGCTTTCTTT
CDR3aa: CASSVEPADTEAFF

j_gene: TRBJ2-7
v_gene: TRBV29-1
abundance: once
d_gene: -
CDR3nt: TGCAGCGGGCAAGACGGCCCCTACGAGCAGTACTTC
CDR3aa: CSGQDGPYEQYF

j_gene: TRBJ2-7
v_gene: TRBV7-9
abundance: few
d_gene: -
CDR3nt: TGTGCCAGCAGCTTGGGGGGACTGGGGGAAAGATTCCCCTACGAGCAGTACTTC
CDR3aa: CASSLGGLGERFPYEQYF

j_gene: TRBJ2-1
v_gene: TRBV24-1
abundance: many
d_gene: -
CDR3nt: TGTGCCACCAGTGATCCCAAAGGGCAGTTCTTC
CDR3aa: CATSDPKGQFF

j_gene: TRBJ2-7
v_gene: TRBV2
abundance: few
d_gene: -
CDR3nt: TGTGCCAGCAGTGAGGTTGCCCCCTACGAGCAGTACTTC
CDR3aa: CASSEVAPYEQYF

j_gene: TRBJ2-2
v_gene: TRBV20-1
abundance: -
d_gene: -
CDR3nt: TGCAGTGCTAGAAGGCCCGGGGAGCTGTTTTTT
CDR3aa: CSARRPGELFF

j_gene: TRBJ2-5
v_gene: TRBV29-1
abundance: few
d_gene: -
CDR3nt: TGCAGCGTCTCCGGGACCCCCGCGCAGGAGACCCAGTACTTC
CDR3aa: CSVSGTPAQETQYF

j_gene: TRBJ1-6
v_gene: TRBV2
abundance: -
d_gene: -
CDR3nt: TGTGCCAGCATGGAGGCCCTGTGGCAGAATTCACCCCTCCACTTT
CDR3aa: CASMEALWQNSPLHF

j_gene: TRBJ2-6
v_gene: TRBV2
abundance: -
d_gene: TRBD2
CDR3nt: TGTGCCAGCACCCGACCCGGACTAGCGGGGGTACTCTCTGGGGCCAACGTCCTGACTTTC
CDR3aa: CASTRPGLAGVLSGANVLTF

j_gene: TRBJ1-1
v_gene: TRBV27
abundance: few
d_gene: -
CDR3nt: TGTGCCAGCAGGAACGGACCGAACACTGAAGCTTTCTTT
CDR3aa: CASRNGPNTEAFF

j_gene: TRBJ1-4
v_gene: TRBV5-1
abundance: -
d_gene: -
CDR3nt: TGCGCCAGCAGCTTGGGAGGAATCGAAAAACTGTTTTTT
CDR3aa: CASSLGGIEKLFF

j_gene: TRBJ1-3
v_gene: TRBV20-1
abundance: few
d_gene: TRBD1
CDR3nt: TGCAGTGCTAGAGATTCTGAGGGGGCTGCGGGAAACACCATATATTTT
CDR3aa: CSARDSEGAAGNTIYF

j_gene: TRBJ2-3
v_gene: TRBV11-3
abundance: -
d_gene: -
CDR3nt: TGTGCCAGCAGCTTAGATTGGGGGTCCGATACGCAGTATTTT
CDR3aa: CASSLDWGSDTQYF

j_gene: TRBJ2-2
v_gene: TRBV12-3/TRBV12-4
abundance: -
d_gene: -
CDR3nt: TGTGCCAGCAGCCGGGGGCGGGGGCCCGGAGGGGAGCTGTTTTTT
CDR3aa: CASSRGRGPGGELFF

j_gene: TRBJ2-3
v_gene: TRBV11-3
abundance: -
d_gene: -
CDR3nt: TGTGCCAGCAGCACGGTCTCGACTAGAACAGATACGCAGTATTTT
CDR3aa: CASSTVSTRTDTQYF

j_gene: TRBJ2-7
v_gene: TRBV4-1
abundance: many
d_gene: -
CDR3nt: TGCGCCAGCAGCCAAGACAGGGACGAGCAGTACTTC
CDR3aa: CASSQDRDEQYF

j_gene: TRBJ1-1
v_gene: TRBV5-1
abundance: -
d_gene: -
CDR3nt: TGCGCCAGCAGCTTGGCCGGGGACGGGAACACTGAAGCTTTCTTT
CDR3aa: CASSLAGDGNTEAFF

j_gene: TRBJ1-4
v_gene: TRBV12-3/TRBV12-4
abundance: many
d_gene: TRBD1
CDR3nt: TGTGCCAGCAGCCCCGCCAGGGGGGGCACTAATGAAAAACTGTTTTTT
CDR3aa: CASSPARGGTNEKLFF

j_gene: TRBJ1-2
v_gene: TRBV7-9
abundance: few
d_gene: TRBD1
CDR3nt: TGTGCCACCCCTCCGGGACAGGGGAACTATGGCTACACCTTC
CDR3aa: CATPPGQGNYGYTF

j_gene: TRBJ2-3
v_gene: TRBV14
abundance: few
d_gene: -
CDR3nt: TGTGCCAGCACCCCTCTGGGTACTAGCACAGATACGAAGTATTTT
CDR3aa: CASTPLGTSTDTKYF

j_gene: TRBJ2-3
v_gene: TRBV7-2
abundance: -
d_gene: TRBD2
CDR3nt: TGTGCCAGCAGCTCCACCTGGACTAGCGGGGGGCACACAGATACGCAGTATTTT
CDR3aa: CASSSTWTSGGHTDTQYF

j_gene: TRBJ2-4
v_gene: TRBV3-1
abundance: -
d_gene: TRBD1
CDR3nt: TGTGCCAGCAGTCCACAGGGGTCGGGCAAAAACATTCAGTACTTC
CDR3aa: CASSPQGSGKNIQYF

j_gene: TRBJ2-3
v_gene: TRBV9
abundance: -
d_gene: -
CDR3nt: TGTGCCAGCAGCGTAACCGCAGGGTTTCGGGGACATACGCAGTATTTT
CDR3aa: CASSVTAGFRGHTQYF

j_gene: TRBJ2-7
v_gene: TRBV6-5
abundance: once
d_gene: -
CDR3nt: TGTGCCAGCAGGGGGGACAAATACGAGCAGTACTTC
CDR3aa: CASRGDKYEQYF

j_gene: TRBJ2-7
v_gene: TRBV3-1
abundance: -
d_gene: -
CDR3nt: TGTGCCAGCAGCCTCCTCGGGCGGAGCTCCTACGAGCAGTACTTC
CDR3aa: CASSLLGRSSYEQYF

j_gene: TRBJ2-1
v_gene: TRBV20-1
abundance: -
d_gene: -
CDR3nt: TGCAGTGCTAGAGATTCCCTTCGGGTGAGGGCTGTCTACAATGAGCAGTTCTTC
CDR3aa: CSARDSLRVRAVYNEQFF

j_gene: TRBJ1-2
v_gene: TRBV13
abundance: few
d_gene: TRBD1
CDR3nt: TGTGCCAGCAGCTTAGGGCAGGGGGAGTGGTATGGCTACACCTTC
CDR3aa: CASSLGQGEWYGYTF

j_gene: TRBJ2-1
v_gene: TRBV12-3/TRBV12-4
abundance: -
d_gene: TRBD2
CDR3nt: TGTGCCAGCAGTTATAGACTAGCGGGAGGAGAGCAGTTCTTC
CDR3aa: CASSYRLAGGEQFF

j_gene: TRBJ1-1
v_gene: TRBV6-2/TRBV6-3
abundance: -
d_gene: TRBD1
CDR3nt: TGTGCCAGCGGGACAGGACCAGCTTTCTTT
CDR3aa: CASGTGPAFF

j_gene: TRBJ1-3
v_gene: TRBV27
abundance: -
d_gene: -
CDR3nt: TGTGCCAGCAGCTTCAAGGACGGAAACACCATATATTTT
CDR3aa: CASSFKDGNTIYF